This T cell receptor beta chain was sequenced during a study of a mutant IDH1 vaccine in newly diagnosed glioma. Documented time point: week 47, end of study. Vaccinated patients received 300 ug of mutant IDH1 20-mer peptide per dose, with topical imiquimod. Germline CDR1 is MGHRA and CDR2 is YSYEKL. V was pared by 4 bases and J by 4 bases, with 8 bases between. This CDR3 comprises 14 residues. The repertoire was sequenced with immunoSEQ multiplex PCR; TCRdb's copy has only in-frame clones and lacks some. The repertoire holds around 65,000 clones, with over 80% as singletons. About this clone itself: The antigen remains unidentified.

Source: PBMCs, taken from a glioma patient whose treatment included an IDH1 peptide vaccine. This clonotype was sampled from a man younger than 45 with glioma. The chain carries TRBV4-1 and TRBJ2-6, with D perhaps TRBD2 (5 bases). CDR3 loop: CASSRTLGANVLTF. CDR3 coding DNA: TGCGCCAGCAGCCGGACTCTGGGGGCCAACGTCCTGACTTTC.